This T cell receptor (beta chain) stems from a study of blood T cell repertoires in COVID-19. Trimming shortened V by 0 bases and J by 0 bases, and 9 bases separated the two germline ends. CDR3 length equals 15 residues. Germline V CDR1 and CDR2: SGHRS, YFSETQ. Study processing details: The authors estimated nucleated cell counts from reference gene primer amplification. TCRdb's copy holds only in-frame clones and misses some; the assay was immunoSEQ multiplex PCR. That table supplies the V and J calls and clone size; D and trimming were determined from the DNA. The sample has some 150,000 clones; 85% are singletons.

The chain employs TRBV5-1 and TRBJ1-1; D may be TRBD1 (6 bases). This receptor was identified in a woman in her thirties or forties who had recovered from COVID-19. Sequencing was performed on PBMCs or T cells enriched from blood (not recorded which). CDR3 sequence (DNA): TGCGCCAGCAGCTTGGCAGGGGAGATGAACACTGAAGCTTTCTTT. Its protein product is CASSLAGEMNTEAFF.